These T cell receptor beta chains were read from a single sample in a study of graft-versus-host responses after intestinal transplantation. Libraries were prepared by immunoSEQ multiplex PCR; TCRdb keeps only in-frame clonotypes and omits some of them. The data contain 15,000 to 20,000 clones, around two fifths of them seen just once; the ten biggest clones take up about 3.7%. Sequences were derived from alloreactive CD8+ T cells from a mixed lymphocyte reaction culture, sampled before intestinal transplant. Source of these receptors: a human patient who received an intestinal transplant. CDR3s include the opening cysteine and the closing phenylalanine or tryptophan. The D gene is left open where the match is weak. The size of a clone is reported for some rows only, either as once, few or many, or as a class for expanded clones.

>TRBV7-6|few|TRBJ1-3|NA
TGTGCCAGCAGCCGTACGGGAATCTCTGGAAACACCATATATTTT
CASSRTGISGNTIYF
>TRBV7-6|NA|TRBJ2-1|TRBD1
TGTGCCAGCAGCTTAGCGACAGGGCCCAATGAGCAGTTCTTC
CASSLATGPNEQFF
>TRBV4-1|NA|TRBJ1-2|NA
TGCGCCAGCAGCCAGATGGGGATTCTGCCATTTATAATCAACTATGGCTACACCTTC
CASSQMGILPFIINYGYTF
>TRBV10-1|NA|TRBJ2-3|TRBD2
TGCGCCAGCAGTGGTCTAGCGGGAGTCCCAGATACGCAGTATTTT
CASSGLAGVPDTQYF
>TRBV9|medium-sized|TRBJ2-7|TRBD2
TGTGCCAGCAGCGTAGAGGGTAGCGGGAGCTACGAGCAGTACTTC
CASSVEGSGSYEQYF
>TRBV5-4|medium-sized|TRBJ2-3|NA
TGTGCCACCCTGGGTGGGAGCACAGATACGCAGTATTTT
CATLGGSTDTQYF
>TRBV27|few|TRBJ2-3|NA
TGTGCCAGCAGTCCACTGGGAGCGTTAGGGGCCACAGATACGCAGTATTTT
CASSPLGALGATDTQYF
>TRBV5-1|NA|TRBJ1-2|NA
TGCGCCAGCAGCTTGGTCGTTTTTAAGAGGTTTAACTATGGCTACACCTTC
CASSLVVFKRFNYGYTF
>TRBV4-1|few|TRBJ2-1|NA
TGCGCCAGCAGCCAAGACTTGGCGTACAATGAGCAGTTCTTC
CASSQDLAYNEQFF
>TRBV7-9|NA|TRBJ2-7|NA
TGTGCCAGCAGCTTAGCGGGTCCTTCCTACGAGCAGTACTTC
CASSLAGPSYEQYF
>TRBV5-4|few|TRBJ2-7|NA
TGTGCCAGCAGCTTAGAACAGGGCTACGAGCAGTACTTC
CASSLEQGYEQYF
>TRBV6-6|NA|TRBJ1-2|NA
TGTGCCAGCAGTCCGGGTGATAACTATGGCTACACCTTC
CASSPGDNYGYTF
>TRBV27|NA|TRBJ2-1|TRBD2
TGTGCCAGCAGTTTAACCCCGGGACTAGCGGGAGTTTACAATGAGCAGTTCTTC
CASSLTPGLAGVYNEQFF
>TRBV19|NA|TRBJ1-1|NA
TGTGCCAGTAGTATAAAGGGGGGTGGGACTGAAGCTTTCTTT
CASSIKGGGTEAFF
>TRBV9|few|TRBJ1-5|NA
TGTGCCAGCAGCGTAGAGGGGTTAAGCAATCAGCCCCAGCATTTT
CASSVEGLSNQPQHF
>TRBV28|NA|TRBJ1-4|TRBD1
TGTGCCAGCAGTCCCCGGGACAGGCAGATTTACTTAAGAGAAAAACTGTTTTTT
CASSPRDRQIYLREKLFF
>TRBV2|NA|TRBJ2-1|NA
TGTGCCAGCAGTGACAGGAGAATATACAATGAGCAGTTCTTC
CASSDRRIYNEQFF
>TRBV29-1|NA|TRBJ2-7|NA
TGCAGCGTTGAAGTGGGCAGGGAGGGGGCCTACGAGCAGTACTTC
CSVEVGREGAYEQYF
>TRBV28|NA|TRBJ2-7|NA
TGTGCCAGCAGCCCCGGGTTCGAGCAGTACTTC
CASSPGFEQYF
>TRBV20-1|NA|TRBJ1-1|NA
TGCAGTGCTCCCCAGGGTGGTGAAGCTTTCTTT
CSAPQGGEAFF
>TRBV18|NA|TRBJ1-3|TRBD1
TGTGCCAGCTCACCGGGCAGGGGGCTCGGGATTCCCACACGGTACTCTGGAAACACCATATATTTT
CASSPGRGLGIPTRYSGNTIYF
>TRBV5-1|NA|TRBJ2-7|TRBD2
TGCGCCAGCAGCCTCGGACTAGCGGCCGACGAGCAGTACTTC
CASSLGLAADEQYF
>TRBV2|NA|TRBJ2-1|TRBD2
TGTGCCGGGGTGACTAGCGGGTCGAGCTCCTACAATGAGCAGTTCTTC
CAGVTSGSSSYNEQFF
>TRBV30|few|TRBJ2-7|NA
TGTGCCTGGAGGGTTTCAAGCCCCCGCGACGAGCAGTACTTC
CAWRVSSPRDEQYF
>TRBV21-1|NA|TRBJ2-1|NA
TGTGCCAGCAGCAACACAGGGCTCTCCTACAATGAGCAGTTCTTC
CASSNTGLSYNEQFF
>TRBV2|NA|TRBJ1-5|TRBD1
TGTGCCAGCAGTAGGGACAGGGGCCAAATCCCGTATAGCAATCAGCCCCAGCATTTT
CASSRDRGQIPYSNQPQHF
>TRBV10-2|NA|TRBJ1-4|NA
TGCGCCAGCAGAGGGCCACCAAAGGAAAAACTGTTTTTT
CASRGPPKEKLFF
>TRBV27|few|TRBJ2-1|NA
TGTGCCAGCAGTTTATATGGCAGGGGAATCTACAATGAGCAGTTCTTC
CASSLYGRGIYNEQFF
>TRBV6-1|few|TRBJ2-7|NA
TGTGCCAGCAGTCTCGGGGAGGAGGGCTACGAGCAGTACTTC
CASSLGEEGYEQYF
>TRBV19|NA|TRBJ1-1|TRBD1
TGTGCCAGTAGTATAGTAGGTCCCGCGACAGGGGGCGGAATGAACACTGAAGCTTTCTTT
CASSIVGPATGGGMNTEAFF
>TRBV6-6|NA|TRBJ1-2|TRBD1
TGTGCCAGCAGTTACTCAGGGGGCAGCTATGGCTACACCTTC
CASSYSGGSYGYTF
>TRBV6-9|few|TRBJ2-7|NA
TGTGCCAGCAGCCCAAATGGCGGCGAGCAGTACTTC
CASSPNGGEQYF
>TRBV28|NA|TRBJ2-1|TRBD2
TGTGCCAGCAGTATCGAGGGACTAGCGGCCTCCTACAATGAGCAGTTCTTC
CASSIEGLAASYNEQFF
>TRBV6-6|NA|TRBJ1-4|TRBD1
TGTGCCAGCAGTTACGGCCGTACAGGGGGCCGGGAAAAACTGTTTTTT
CASSYGRTGGREKLFF
>TRBV5-1|few|TRBJ2-1|NA
TGCGCCAGCAGCGGGTTCGGGAGCGCCTCCTACAATGAGCAGTTCTTC
CASSGFGSASYNEQFF
>TRBV11-2|NA|TRBJ2-1|NA
TGTGCCAGCAGCTTCTCGGGCTCGCTGTTCCTCTCCTACAATGAGCAGTTCTTC
CASSFSGSLFLSYNEQFF
>TRBV10-1|NA|TRBJ1-3|NA
TGCGCCAGCAGTGAGTCGGCAGTCTCTGGAAACACCATATATTTT
CASSESAVSGNTIYF
>TRBV2|few|TRBJ2-3|NA
TGTGCCACCCTGAGGGGGGCAGATACGCAGTATTTT
CATLRGADTQYF
>TRBV6-6|few|TRBJ1-2|NA
TGTGCCAGCAGTCCTTTGTGGACCTATGGCTACACCTTC
CASSPLWTYGYTF
>TRBV4-3|NA|TRBJ1-2|TRBD1
TGCGCCAGCAGCCAGTGGACAGGGGGCGATGGCTACACCTTC
CASSQWTGGDGYTF
>TRBV11-2|NA|TRBJ2-7|NA
TGTGCCAGCAGCTTACTTCGAGGGAGTTTATCCTACGAGCAGTACTTC
CASSLLRGSLSYEQYF
>TRBV27|medium-sized|TRBJ2-7|TRBD2
TGTGCCAGCAGTTTCGGCGGGAGCTCCTACGAGCAGTACTTC
CASSFGGSSYEQYF
>TRBV5-4|NA|TRBJ1-2|NA
TGTGCCAGCAGCGTCAGACAATTCCGCTATGGCTACACCTTC
CASSVRQFRYGYTF
>TRBV7-9|once|TRBJ2-1|TRBD2
TGTGCCAGCAGCCCCCAAGGGACTAGCGGGAGGTCAAGCGGGGTGCAGTTCTTC
CASSPQGTSGRSSGVQFF
>TRBV6-5|NA|TRBJ2-7|TRBD1
TGTGCCGGCAGTTACGGACAGGGGGACGAGCAGTACTTC
CAGSYGQGDEQYF
>TRBV14|NA|TRBJ1-4|NA
TGTGCCAGCAGCCAAGATTGGACCGGTGGGGAAAAACTGTTTTTT
CASSQDWTGGEKLFF